This T cell receptor (beta chain) originates from a study of blood T cell repertoires in COVID-19. At the level of the study: T cells, B-cell-depleted T cells, or PBMCs supplied cDNA or gDNA.

The CDR3 sequence is 14 residues long. Germline CDR1 and CDR2: SGHRS and YFSETQ. J lost 5 bases, V lost 4 bases, and 9 bases had no gene match. The table came from immunoSEQ multiplex PCR; TCRdb's copy has only in-frame clones and leaves some out. The table shows approximately 210,000 clones, with around 86% occurring only once. Only one count was recorded for this clone. This receptor was obtained from a man under 40 in a cohort exposed to, infected with or recovered from COVID-19 (not recorded which). The sample consisted of PBMCs or T cells enriched from blood (not recorded which). This chain links TRBV5-1 with TRBJ2-7; 7 bases are a match to TRBD2. CDR3 residues: CASSLTALADEQYF. Written as DNA, the CDR3 is TGCGCCAGCAGCCTTACCGCCCTAGCGGACGAGCAGTACTTC.